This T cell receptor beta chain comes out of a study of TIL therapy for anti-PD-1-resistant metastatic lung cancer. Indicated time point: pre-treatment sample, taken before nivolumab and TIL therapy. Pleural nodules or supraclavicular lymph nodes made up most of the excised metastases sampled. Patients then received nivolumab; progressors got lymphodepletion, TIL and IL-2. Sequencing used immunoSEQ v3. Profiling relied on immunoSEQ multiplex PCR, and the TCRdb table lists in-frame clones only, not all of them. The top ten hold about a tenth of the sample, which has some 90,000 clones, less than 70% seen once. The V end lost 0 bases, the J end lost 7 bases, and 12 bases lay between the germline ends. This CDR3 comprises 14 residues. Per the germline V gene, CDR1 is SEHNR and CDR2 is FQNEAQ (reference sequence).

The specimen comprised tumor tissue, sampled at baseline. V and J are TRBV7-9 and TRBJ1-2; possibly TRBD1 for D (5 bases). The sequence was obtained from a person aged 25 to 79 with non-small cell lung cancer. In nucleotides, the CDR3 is TGTGCCAGCAGCTTAGCTAAGGGGTTAAGTGGCTACACCTTC. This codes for CASSLAKGLSGYTF.